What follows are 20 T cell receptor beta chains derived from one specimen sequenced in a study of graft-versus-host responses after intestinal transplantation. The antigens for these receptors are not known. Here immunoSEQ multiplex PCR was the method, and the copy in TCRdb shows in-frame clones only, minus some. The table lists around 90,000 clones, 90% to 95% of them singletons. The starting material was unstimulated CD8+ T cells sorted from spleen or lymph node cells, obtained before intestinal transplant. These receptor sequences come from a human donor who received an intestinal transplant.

This chain's CDR3 is CASSLQSPTEAFF. The CDR3 DNA reads TGTGCCAGCAGCTTGCAGTCCCCCACTGAAGCTTTCTTT. The V call is TRBV7-8, the J call TRBJ1-1; no clear D. Trimming removed 3 bases at V and 4 bases at J, with 9 bases between. This CDR3 comprises 13 residues. From germline, CDR1 is SGHVS and CDR2 FQNEAQ.

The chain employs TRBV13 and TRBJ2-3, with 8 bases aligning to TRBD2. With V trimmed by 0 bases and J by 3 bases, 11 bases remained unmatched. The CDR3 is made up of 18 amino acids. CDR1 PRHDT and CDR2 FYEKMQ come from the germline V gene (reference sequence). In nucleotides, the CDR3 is TGTGCCAGCAGCTTAGGGGAATTCCGGGAGGGCCGGACAGATACGCAGTATTTT. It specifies CASSLGEFREGRTDTQYF. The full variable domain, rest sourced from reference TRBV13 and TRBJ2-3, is AAGVIQSPRHLIKEKRETATLKCYPIPRHDTVYWYQQGPGQDPQFLISFYEKMQSDKGSIPDRFSAQQFSDYHSELNMSSLELGDSALYFCASSLGEFREGRTDTQYFGPGTRLTVL.

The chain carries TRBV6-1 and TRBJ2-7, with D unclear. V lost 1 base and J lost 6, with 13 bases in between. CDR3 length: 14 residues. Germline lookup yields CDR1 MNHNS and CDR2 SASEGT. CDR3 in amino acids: CASSEGLGLGEQYF. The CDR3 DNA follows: TGTGCCAGCAGTGAAGGGCTAGGTTTAGGCGAGCAGTACTTC.

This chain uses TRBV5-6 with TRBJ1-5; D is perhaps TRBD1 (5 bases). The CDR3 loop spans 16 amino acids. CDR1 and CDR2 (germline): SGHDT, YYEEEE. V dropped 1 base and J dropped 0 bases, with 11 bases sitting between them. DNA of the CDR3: TGTGCCAGCAGCTTGTTCAGGGAGGATAGCAATCAGCCCCAGCATTTT. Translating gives CASSLFREDSNQPQHF.

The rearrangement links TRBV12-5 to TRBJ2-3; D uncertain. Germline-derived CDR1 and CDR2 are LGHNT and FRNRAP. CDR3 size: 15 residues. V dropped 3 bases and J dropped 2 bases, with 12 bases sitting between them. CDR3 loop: CASGLPSVSTDTQYF. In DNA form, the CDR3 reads TGTGCTAGTGGTTTACCCTCGGTCTCCACAGATACGCAGTATTTT. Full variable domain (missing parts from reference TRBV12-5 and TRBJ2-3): DARVTQTPRHKVTEMGQEVTMRCQPILGHNTVFWYRQTMMQGLELLAYFRNRAPLDDSGMPKDRFSAEMPDATLATLKIQPSEPRDSAVYFCASGLPSVSTDTQYFGPGTRLTVL.

CDR3 DNA sequence: TGTGCCACCAGCAGAGGTGGACAGGGAGGCCAGCCCCAGCATTTT. Its translation: CATSRGGQGGQPQHF. This sequence joins TRBV15 and TRBJ1-5; 8 nucleotides align to TRBD1. The V and J ends lost 1 base and 7 bases, in that order; junction bases with no gene match: 6. This CDR3 has 15 residues. Germline lookup yields CDR1 LNHNV and CDR2 YYDKDF (reference sequence).

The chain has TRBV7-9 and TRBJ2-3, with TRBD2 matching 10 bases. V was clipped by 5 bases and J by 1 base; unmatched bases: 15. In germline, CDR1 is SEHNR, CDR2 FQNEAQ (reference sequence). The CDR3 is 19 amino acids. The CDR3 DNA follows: TGTGCCAGCAGCGTAGGCTACCTAGGGACTAGCGTGGGCACAGATACGCAGTATTTT. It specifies CASSVGYLGTSVGTDTQYF. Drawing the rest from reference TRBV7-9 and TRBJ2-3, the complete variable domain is DTGVSQNPRHKITKRGQNVTFRCDPISEHNRLYWYRQTLGQGPEFLTYFQNEAQLEKSRLLSDRFSAERPKGSFSTLEIQRTEQGDSAMYLCASSVGYLGTSVGTDTQYFGPGTRLTVL.

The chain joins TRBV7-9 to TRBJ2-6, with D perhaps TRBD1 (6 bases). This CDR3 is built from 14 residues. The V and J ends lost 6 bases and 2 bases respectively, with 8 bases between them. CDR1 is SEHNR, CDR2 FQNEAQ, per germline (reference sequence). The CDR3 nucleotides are TGTGCCAGCAGTCCAGGGGCTGGGGCCAACGTCCTGACTTTC. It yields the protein CASSPGAGANVLTF.

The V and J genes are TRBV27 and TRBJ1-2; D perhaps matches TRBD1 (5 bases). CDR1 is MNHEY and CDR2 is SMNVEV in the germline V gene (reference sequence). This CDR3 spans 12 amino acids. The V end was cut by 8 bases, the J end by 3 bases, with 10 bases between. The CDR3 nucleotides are TGTGCCAGCGGATTACAGGACTATGGCTACACCTTC. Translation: CASGLQDYGYTF.

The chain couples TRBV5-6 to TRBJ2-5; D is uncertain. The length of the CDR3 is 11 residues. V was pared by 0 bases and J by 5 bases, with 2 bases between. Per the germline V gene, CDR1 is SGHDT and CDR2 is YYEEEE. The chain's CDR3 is CASSLAETQYF. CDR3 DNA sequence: TGTGCCAGCAGCTTGGCGGAGACCCAGTACTTC.

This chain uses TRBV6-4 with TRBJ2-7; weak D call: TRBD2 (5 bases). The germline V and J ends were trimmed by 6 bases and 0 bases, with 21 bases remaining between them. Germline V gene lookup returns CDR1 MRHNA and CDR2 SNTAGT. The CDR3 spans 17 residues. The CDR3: CASRPYRRQRASYEQYF. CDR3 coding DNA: TGTGCCAGCAGGCCATATCGGAGGCAGCGTGCCTCCTACGAGCAGTACTTC.

The CDR3 is CASSKAGGIEQYF. The CDR3 DNA sequence: TGTGCCAGTTCGAAAGCGGGAGGGATCGAGCAGTACTTC. The chain recombines TRBV19 with TRBJ2-7, with 10 bases that match TRBD2. V gave up 8 bases and J gave up 6 bases; unmatched junction bases: 7. CDR1 LNHDA and CDR2 SQIVND come from the germline V gene (reference sequence). The CDR3 is 13 amino acids.

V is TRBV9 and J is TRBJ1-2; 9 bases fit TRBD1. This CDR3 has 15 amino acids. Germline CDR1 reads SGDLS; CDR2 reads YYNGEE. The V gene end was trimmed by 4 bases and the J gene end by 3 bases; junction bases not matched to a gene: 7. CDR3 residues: CASSSGTGWHYGYTF. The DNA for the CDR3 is TGTGCCAGCAGCAGTGGGACAGGGTGGCACTATGGCTACACCTTC.

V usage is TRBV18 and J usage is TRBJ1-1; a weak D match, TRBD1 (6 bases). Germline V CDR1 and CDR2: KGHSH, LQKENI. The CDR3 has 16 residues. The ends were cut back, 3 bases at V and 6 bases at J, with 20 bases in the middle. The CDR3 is CASSPVTGSGYAEAFF. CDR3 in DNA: TGTGCCAGCTCACCCGTCACAGGGTCGGGATATGCTGAAGCTTTCTTT.

CDR3 in amino acids: CASSSGPTEPYNSPLHF. The CDR3 DNA sequence: TGTGCCAGCAGCTCCGGTCCCACTGAGCCCTATAATTCACCCCTCCACTTT. V gene TRBV7-9 combines with J gene TRBJ1-6; D gene unclear. Trimming removed 4 bases from V and 2 bases from J, with 15 bases in between. The CDR3 totals 17 residues. CDR1 and CDR2 from the germline V gene are SEHNR and FQNEAQ (reference sequence).

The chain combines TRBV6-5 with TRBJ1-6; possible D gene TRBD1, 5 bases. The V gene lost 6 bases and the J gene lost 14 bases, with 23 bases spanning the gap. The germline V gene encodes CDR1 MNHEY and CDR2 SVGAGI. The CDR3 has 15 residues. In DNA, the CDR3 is TGTGCCAGCAGCGCCATTGCAGGGTCCGGTTCGGCCCTCCACTTT. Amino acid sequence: CASSAIAGSGSALHF.

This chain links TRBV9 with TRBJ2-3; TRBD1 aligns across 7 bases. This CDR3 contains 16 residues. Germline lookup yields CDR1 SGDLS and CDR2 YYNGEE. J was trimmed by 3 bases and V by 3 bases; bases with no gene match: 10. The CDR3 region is CASSGDLGQQTDTQYF. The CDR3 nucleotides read TGTGCCAGCAGCGGGGATTTGGGACAGCAAACAGATACGCAGTATTTT.

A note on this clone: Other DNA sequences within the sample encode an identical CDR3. The CDR3 sequence is CASSLRGSNQPQHF. DNA of the CDR3: TGTGCCAGCAGTCTTAGGGGTAGCAATCAGCCCCAGCATTTT. The chain couples TRBV27 to TRBJ1-5, with D perhaps TRBD1 (5 bases). The CDR3 extends over 14 amino acids. Germline CDR1 and CDR2: MNHEY and SMNVEV (reference sequence). V lost 5 bases to trimming and J lost 0 bases, with 8 bases between them.

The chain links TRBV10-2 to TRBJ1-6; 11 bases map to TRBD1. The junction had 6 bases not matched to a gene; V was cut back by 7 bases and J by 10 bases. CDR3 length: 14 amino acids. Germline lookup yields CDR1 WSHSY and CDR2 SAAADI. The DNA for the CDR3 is TGCGCCAGCAAGCGGACAGGGGGCAGCTCACCCCTCCACTTT. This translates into CASKRTGGSSPLHF.

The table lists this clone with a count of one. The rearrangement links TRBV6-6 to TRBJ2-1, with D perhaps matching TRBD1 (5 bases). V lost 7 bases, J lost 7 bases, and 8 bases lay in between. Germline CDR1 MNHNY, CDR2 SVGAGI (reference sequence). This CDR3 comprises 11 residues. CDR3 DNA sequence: TGTGCCAGCACTTCAGGGAATGAGCAGTTCTTC. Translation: CASTSGNEQFF.